What follows is one T cell receptor beta chain and its context. Compared with germline, one end of the junction differs, possibly owing to a read error. These data originate in a study of T cell clonotyping in hematopoietic cell transplantation. Germline CDR1 reads LGHNA; CDR2 reads YNFKEQ. The CDR3 is 15 amino acids. The assay was immunoSEQ multiplex PCR, and TCRdb's table has in-frame clones only and misses some. The table records about 12,000 clones, roughly 76% of them present only once. The chain combines TRBV4-2 with TRBJ1-4; 8 nucleotides align to TRBD1. The sequencing used peripheral blood mononuclear cells, collected 180 days after allogeneic stem cell transplant. This TCR was sampled from a male patient aged 60 to 75 who had an allogeneic stem cell transplant from an unrelated donor, so the T cells may come from the graft donor. Some clones in this sample may be carry-over from other donors' samples. CDR3 amino acids: CASSQAQGADEELFF. Here the CDR3 DNA reads TGTGCCAGCAGCCAAGCGCAGGGGGCAGATGAAGAACTGTTTTTT.